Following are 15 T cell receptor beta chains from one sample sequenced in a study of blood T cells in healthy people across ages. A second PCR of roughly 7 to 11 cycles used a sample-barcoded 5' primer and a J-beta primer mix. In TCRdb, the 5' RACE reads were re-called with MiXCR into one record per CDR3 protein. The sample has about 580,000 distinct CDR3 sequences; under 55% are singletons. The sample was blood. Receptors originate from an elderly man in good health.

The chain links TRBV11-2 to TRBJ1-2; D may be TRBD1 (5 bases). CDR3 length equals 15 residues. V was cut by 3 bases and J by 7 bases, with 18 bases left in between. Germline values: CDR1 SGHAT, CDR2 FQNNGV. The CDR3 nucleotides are TGTGCCAGCAGCTTCTCCGGGACTGCCGAGGGTGGCTACACCTTC. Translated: CASSFSGTAEGGYTF.

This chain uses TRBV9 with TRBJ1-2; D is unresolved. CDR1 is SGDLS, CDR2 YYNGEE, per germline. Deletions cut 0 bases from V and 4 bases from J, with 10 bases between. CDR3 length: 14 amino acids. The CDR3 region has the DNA TGTGCCAGCAGCGTAGGGCGGGATGTCTATGGCTACACCTTC. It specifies CASSVGRDVYGYTF.

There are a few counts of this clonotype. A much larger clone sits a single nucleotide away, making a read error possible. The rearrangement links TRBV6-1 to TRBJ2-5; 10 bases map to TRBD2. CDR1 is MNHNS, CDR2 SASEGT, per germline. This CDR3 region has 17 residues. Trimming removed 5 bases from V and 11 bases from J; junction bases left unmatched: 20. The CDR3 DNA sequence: TGTGCCAGCAGTCGTACTAGCGGGAAGAGGGCTTACAATGAGCAGTACTTC. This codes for CASSRTSGKRAYNEQYF.

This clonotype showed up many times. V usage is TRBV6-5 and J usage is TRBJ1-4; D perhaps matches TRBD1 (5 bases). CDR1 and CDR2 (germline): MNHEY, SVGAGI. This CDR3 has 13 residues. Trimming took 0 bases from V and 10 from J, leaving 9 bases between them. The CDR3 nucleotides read TGTGCCAGCAGTTACTCAGGGGACGGAAAACTGTTTTTT. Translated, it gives CASSYSGDGKLFF.

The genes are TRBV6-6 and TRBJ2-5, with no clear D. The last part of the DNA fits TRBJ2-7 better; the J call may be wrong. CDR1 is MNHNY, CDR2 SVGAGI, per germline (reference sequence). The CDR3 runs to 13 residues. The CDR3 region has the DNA TGTGCCAGCAGTGACGGTAGGGTCTCCGAGCAGTACTTC. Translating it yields CASSDGRVSEQYF.

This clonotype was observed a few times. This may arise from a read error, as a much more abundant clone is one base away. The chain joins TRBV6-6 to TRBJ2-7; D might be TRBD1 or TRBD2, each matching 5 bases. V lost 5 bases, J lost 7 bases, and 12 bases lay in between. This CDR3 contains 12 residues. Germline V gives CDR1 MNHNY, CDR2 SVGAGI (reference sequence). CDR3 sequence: CASSGRGDEQYF. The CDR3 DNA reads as TGTGCCAGCAGTGGGCGAGGGGATGAGCAGTACTTC.

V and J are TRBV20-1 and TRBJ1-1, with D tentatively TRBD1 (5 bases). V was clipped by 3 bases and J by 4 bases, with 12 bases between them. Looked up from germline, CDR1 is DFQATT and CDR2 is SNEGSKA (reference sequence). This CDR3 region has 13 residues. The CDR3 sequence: CSARGVGVTEAFF. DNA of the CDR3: TGCAGTGCTAGGGGGGTGGGGGTCACTGAAGCTTTCTTT.

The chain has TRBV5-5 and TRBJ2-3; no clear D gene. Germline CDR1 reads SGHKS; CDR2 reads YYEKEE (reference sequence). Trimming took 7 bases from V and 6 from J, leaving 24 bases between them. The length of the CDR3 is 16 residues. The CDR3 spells CASHPNMIRRTDTQYF. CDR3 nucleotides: TGTGCCAGCCATCCGAATATGATTAGGCGGACCGATACGCAGTATTTT. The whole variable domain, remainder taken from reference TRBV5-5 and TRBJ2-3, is DAGVTQSPTHLIKTRGQQVTLRCSPISGHKSVSWYQQVLGQGPQFIFQYYEKEERGRGNFPDRFSARQFPNYSSELNVNALLLGDSALYLCASHPNMIRRTDTQYFGPGTRLTVL.

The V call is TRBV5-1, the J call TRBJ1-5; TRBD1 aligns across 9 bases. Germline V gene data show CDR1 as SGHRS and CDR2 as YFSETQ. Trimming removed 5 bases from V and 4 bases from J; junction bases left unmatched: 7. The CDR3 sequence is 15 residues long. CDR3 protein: CASRPTGGRNQPQHF. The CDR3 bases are TGCGCCAGCAGGCCTACAGGGGGCCGAAATCAGCCCCAGCATTTT.

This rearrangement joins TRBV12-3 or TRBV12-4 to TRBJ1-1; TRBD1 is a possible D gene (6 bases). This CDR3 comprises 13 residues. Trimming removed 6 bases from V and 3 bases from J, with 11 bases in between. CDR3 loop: CASSKPGDTEAFF. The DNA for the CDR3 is TGTGCCAGCAGCAAGCCAGGGGACACTGAAGCTTTCTTT.

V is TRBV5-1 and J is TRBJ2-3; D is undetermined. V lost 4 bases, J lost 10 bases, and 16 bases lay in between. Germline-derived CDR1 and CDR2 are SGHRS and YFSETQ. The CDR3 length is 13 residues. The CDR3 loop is CASSRDAEDPQYF. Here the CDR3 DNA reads TGCGCCAGCAGCCGTGACGCAGAGGACCCGCAGTATTTT.

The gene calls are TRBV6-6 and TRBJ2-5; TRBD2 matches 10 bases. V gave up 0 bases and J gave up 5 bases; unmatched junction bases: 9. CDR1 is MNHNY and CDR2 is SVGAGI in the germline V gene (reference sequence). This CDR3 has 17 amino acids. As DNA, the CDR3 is TGTGCCAGCAGTTACTCGAGGAGCGGGGGGGCACTGGAGACCCAGTACTTC. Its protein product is CASSYSRSGGALETQYF.

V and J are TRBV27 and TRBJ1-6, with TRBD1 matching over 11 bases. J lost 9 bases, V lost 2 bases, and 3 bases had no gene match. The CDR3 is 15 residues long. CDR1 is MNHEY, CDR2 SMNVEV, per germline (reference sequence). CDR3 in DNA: TGTGCCAGCAGTTTACTCGGGACAGGGGGTTCACCCCTCCACTTT. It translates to CASSLLGTGGSPLHF.

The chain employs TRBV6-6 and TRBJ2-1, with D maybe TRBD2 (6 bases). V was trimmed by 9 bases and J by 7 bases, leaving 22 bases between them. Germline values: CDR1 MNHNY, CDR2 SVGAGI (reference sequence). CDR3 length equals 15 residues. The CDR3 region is CASNFRGSSLNEQFF. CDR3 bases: TGTGCCAGTAACTTCCGGGGGTCCAGTCTTAATGAGCAGTTCTTC.

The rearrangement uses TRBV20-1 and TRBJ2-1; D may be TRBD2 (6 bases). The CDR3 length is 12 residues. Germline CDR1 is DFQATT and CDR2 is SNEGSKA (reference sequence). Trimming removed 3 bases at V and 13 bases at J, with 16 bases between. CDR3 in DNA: TGCAGTGCTAGGGAACCGGGACTCCCCCAGTTCTTC. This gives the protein CSAREPGLPQFF.